The rows below give T cell receptor beta chains drawn from one sample of a study of early T cells in non-severe SARS-CoV-2 infection. One entry per CDR3 protein results from TCRdb running MiXCR on the 5' RACE reads. This sample carries roughly 58,000 distinct CDR3 sequences, 6.2% of them seen once, and the ten largest clones take just under 4%. What was sequenced was whole blood. These receptors were obtained from an adult who was a healthcare worker with PCR-confirmed SARS-CoV-2 infection or an uninfected control (not recorded which). Both conserved end residues are part of each CDR3. Each record gives: J gene, V gene, D gene, clone size, CDR3 DNA, CDR3 protein. D genes are given only for firm matches. Only part of the rows carry a size: once, few, many, or a class if the clone is expanded.

>TRBJ2-5|TRBV4-3|-|many
TGCGCCAGCAGCCAAGGGGGTCAGCCCCAAGAGACCCAGTACTTC
CASSQGGQPQETQYF
>TRBJ1-1|TRBV5-1|-|-
TGCGCCAGCAGTTCGGAGGGTAGTCCTGAAGCTTTCTTT
CASSSEGSPEAFF
>TRBJ1-2|TRBV2|-|many
TGTGCCAGCACAGGACAAGTCTATGGCTACACCTTC
CASTGQVYGYTF
>TRBJ2-3|TRBV5-6|-|-
TGTGCCAGCAGCTCGCAAACCTACGGGGGAGATACGCAGTATTTT
CASSSQTYGGDTQYF
>TRBJ2-2|TRBV29-1|TRBD2|-
TGCAGCGTTGCCCGGGGGGGGAACACCGGGGAGCTGTTTTTT
CSVARGGNTGELFF
>TRBJ1-1|TRBV19|-|few
TGTGCCAGTAGTATGGGCAGGGTGACTGAAGCTTTCTTT
CASSMGRVTEAFF
>TRBJ1-2|TRBV4-1|-|many
TGCGCCAGCAGCCAGGGGGGCGGTCTATACTATGGCTACACCTTC
CASSQGGGLYYGYTF
>TRBJ2-1|TRBV4-3|-|-
TGCGCCAGCAGCCAAGATGGCCTTCTAGGGGGGGGTGAGCAGTTCTTC
CASSQDGLLGGGEQFF
>TRBJ1-4|TRBV6-1|-|few
TGTGCCAGCAGCAAAGGAGTAAATGAAAAACTGTTTTTT
CASSKGVNEKLFF
>TRBJ1-2|TRBV4-3|TRBD1|many
TGCGCCAGCAGCCAAGTCGCCGGGACAGGGCGCTATGGCTACACCTTC
CASSQVAGTGRYGYTF
>TRBJ2-1|TRBV5-1|TRBD2|many
TGCGCCAGCAGCACCCCGGGACTAGATGGCAATGAGCAGTTCTTC
CASSTPGLDGNEQFF
>TRBJ2-7|TRBV6-6|TRBD1|many
TGTGCCAGCAGTTTTACTCCGGGACAGGGACCCTACGAGCAGTACTTC
CASSFTPGQGPYEQYF
>TRBJ2-5|TRBV25-1|TRBD1|-
TGTGCCAGCAGCAACAGGGGGCTTAGGGAGACCCAGTACTTC
CASSNRGLRETQYF
>TRBJ2-1|TRBV5-1|-|many
TGCGCCAGCAGGACCGGGACCCAGACACACAATGAGCAGTTCTTC
CASRTGTQTHNEQFF
>TRBJ2-2|TRBV7-2|-|-
TGTGCCAGCAGCTGGCCCCCGAACACCGGGGAGCTGTTTTTT
CASSWPPNTGELFF
>TRBJ2-7|TRBV7-2|-|few
TGTGCCAGCAGCTTAGGAGGACCCACCTACGAGCAGTACTTC
CASSLGGPTYEQYF
>TRBJ2-2|TRBV7-7|TRBD1|few
TGTGCTAGCAGCCCCGGAACGGGACAGGGCTTCACCGGGGAGCTGTTTTTT
CASSPGTGQGFTGELFF
>TRBJ2-1|TRBV6-4|TRBD2|medium-sized
TGTGCCAGCAGTGACGGACTAGCGAGCTCCTACAATGAGCAGTTCTTC
CASSDGLASSYNEQFF
>TRBJ2-2|TRBV7-2|-|few
TGTGCCAGCAGTTTTACCCCCAGCACCGGGGAGCTGTTTTTT
CASSFTPSTGELFF
>TRBJ1-1|TRBV5-1|TRBD1|few
TGCGCCAGCAGCTTGAAAGGGACAGGGGGCACTGAAGCTTTCTTT
CASSLKGTGGTEAFF
>TRBJ1-2|TRBV4-3|-|many
TGCGCCAGCAGCCAAGGTCGACGCCGTAAGGCCTTC
CASSQGRRRKAF
>TRBJ2-5|TRBV12-3/TRBV12-4|TRBD2|-
TGTGCCAGCAGTCCCAGCGGGACCCAGATGGCCCAGTACTTC
CASSPSGTQMAQYF
>TRBJ2-7|TRBV12-3/TRBV12-4|-|-
TGTGCCAGCAGTTTTACACGAAACTACGAGCAGTACTTC
CASSFTRNYEQYF
>TRBJ1-6|TRBV20-1|-|many
TGCAGTGCTAGGGCTGGGGGTTCACCCCTCCACTTT
CSARAGGSPLHF
>TRBJ2-1|TRBV7-2|-|few
TGTGCCAGCAGTCAAGGGGGATCCAAGAGCCATGAGCAGTTCTTC
CASSQGGSKSHEQFF
>TRBJ1-5|TRBV19|-|few
TGTGCCAGTACGCATATCGGTCAGCCCCAGCATTTT
CASTHIGQPQHF
>TRBJ2-7|TRBV27|-|many
TGTGCCAGCAGTCCTCAGGAAGGGGCCAGGGGCGAGCAGTACTTC
CASSPQEGARGEQYF
>TRBJ2-6|TRBV12-3/TRBV12-4|-|few
TGTGCCAGCAGTTCGTACGGAAACTCTGGGGCCAACGTCCTGACTTTC
CASSSYGNSGANVLTF
>TRBJ2-7|TRBV18|TRBD1|few
TGTGCCAGCTCACCACCGACAGGGGGCTTCTACGAGCAGTACTTC
CASSPPTGGFYEQYF
>TRBJ2-1|TRBV20-1|-|few
TGCAGTGCTAGAGGCTACAATGAGCAGTTCTTC
CSARGYNEQFF
>TRBJ1-1|TRBV7-2|TRBD1|-
TGTGCCAGCAGCTTCGAGGGGGCCGGGAACACTGAAGCTTTCTTT
CASSFEGAGNTEAFF
>TRBJ2-5|TRBV7-9|TRBD1|many
TGTGCCAGCAGATCGGGACAGGGAGAGACCCAGTACTTC
CASRSGQGETQYF
>TRBJ2-1|TRBV6-5|-|few
TGTGCCAGCAGATCTAAGACAGTCCTCTACAATGAGCAGTTCTTC
CASRSKTVLYNEQFF
>TRBJ1-1|TRBV7-8|-|many
TGTGCCAGCAGTTTCTGGCTCGGCCAGGGTCCCGAAGCTTTCTTT
CASSFWLGQGPEAFF
>TRBJ2-1|TRBV9|-|-
TGTGCCAGCAGCGTATCCTACAATGAGCAGTTCTTC
CASSVSYNEQFF
>TRBJ2-1|TRBV7-7|TRBD2|few
TGTGCTAGCAGCTTAGGGACTAGCGGCTACAATGAGCAGTTCTTC
CASSLGTSGYNEQFF
>TRBJ2-3|TRBV7-6|TRBD1|many
TGTGCCAGCAGTCGAACAGGGGAGACAGATACGCAGTATTTT
CASSRTGETDTQYF
>TRBJ1-1|TRBV4-3|-|many
TGCGCCAGCAGCCAAGATCCCCATGGGGGGGCTTTCTTT
CASSQDPHGGAFF
>TRBJ2-7|TRBV12-3/TRBV12-4|-|few
TGTGCCAGCAGTTTGCGGTTCCGGGGAGGGGGCTACGAGCAGTACTTC
CASSLRFRGGGYEQYF
>TRBJ2-2|TRBV12-3/TRBV12-4|-|many
TGTGCCAGCACCAGGGGAACCGGGGAGCTGTTTTTT
CASTRGTGELFF
>TRBJ2-3|TRBV2|TRBD1|many
TGTGCCACCCGACAGGGAACAGATACGCAGTATTTT
CATRQGTDTQYF
>TRBJ2-6|TRBV19|-|many
TGTGCCAGTATAGGCAGGGAAATTACTGGGGCCAACGTCCTGACTTTC
CASIGREITGANVLTF
>TRBJ1-2|TRBV7-2|TRBD1|many
TGTGCCAGCAGTCGGGACAGTAACTATGGCTACACCTTC
CASSRDSNYGYTF
>TRBJ1-2|TRBV19|-|-
TGTGCCAGTAGTCAACGGACAACTAACTATAGCTACACCTTC
CASSQRTTNYSYTF
>TRBJ2-7|TRBV18|-|many
TGTGCCAGCTCACATGATCGACCTGAGCAGTACTTC
CASSHDRPEQYF